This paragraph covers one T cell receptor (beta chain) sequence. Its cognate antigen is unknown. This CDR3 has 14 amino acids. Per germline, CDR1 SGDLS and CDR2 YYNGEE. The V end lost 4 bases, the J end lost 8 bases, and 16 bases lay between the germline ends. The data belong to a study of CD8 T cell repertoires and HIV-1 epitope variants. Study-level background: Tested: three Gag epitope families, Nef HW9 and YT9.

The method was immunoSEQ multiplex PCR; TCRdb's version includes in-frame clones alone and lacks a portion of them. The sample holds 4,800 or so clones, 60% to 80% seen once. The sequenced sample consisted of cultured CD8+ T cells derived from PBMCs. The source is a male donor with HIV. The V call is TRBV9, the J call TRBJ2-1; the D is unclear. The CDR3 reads CASSRFGSPDEQFF. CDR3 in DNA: TGTGCCAGCAGCCGTTTCGGATCGCCCGATGAGCAGTTCTTC.